These 31 T cell receptor beta chains were sequenced from one sample in a study of blood T cell repertoires in COVID-19 (dated by TCRdb to between 2020 and 2021). Receptor amplification or capture employed the immunoSEQ multiplex PCR assay. This immuneACCESS table, as held by TCRdb, lists in-frame sequences with V and J called but not all clones. Of the missing ones, under half trace to an unresolved V gene in checked studies; the others have no known cause. This sample has roughly 190,000 clones in its table, and about four fifths of those were observed once. The leading ten clones occupy approximately 10% of the sample. The sequenced material came from peripheral blood. The receptor set was obtained from a woman in her 40s with COVID-19, enrolled during active disease.

The CDR3 nucleotides read TGCGCCAGCAGTGAGCGACGAGCGGTTCAGCCCCAGCATTTT. This sequence encodes CASSERRAVQPQHF. The V gene is TRBV10-2, the J gene TRBJ1-5; D is unresolved. Per the germline V gene, CDR1 is WSHSY and CDR2 is SAAADI. Trimming took off 2 bases at V and 6 bases at J, with 11 bases between the two ends. The length of the CDR3 is 14 residues.

V is TRBV7-8 and J is TRBJ1-3; a weak D match, TRBD1 (6 bases). The CDR3 is made up of 15 amino acids. CDR1 and CDR2 from the germline V gene are SGHVS and FQNEAQ. Trimming removed 6 bases from V and 0 bases from J, with 12 bases in between. The CDR3: CASSSSGDSGNTIYF. CDR3 nucleotide sequence: TGTGCCAGCAGTTCCTCAGGGGACTCTGGAAACACCATATATTTT.

This clone was observed a few times. The chain is built from TRBV11-2 and TRBJ1-4; D might be TRBD1 (5 bases). The CDR3 totals 15 residues. Trimming removed 4 bases at V and 0 bases at J, with 9 bases between. Germline CDR1 SGHAT, CDR2 FQNNGV. This CDR3 is CASSSQGTTNEKLFF. CDR3 nucleotide sequence: TGTGCCAGCAGCTCTCAGGGCACAACTAATGAAAAACTGTTTTTT.

This clone has just one count. V usage is TRBV19 and J usage is TRBJ2-7; 7 bases agree with TRBD1. Germline V lookup: CDR1 LNHDA, CDR2 SQIVND (reference sequence). The CDR3 is 12 residues long. J gave up 2 bases and V 5 bases, and 0 bases lay outside the gene matches. The CDR3: CASSQGAYEQYF. CDR3 bases: TGTGCCAGTAGTCAGGGGGCCTACGAGCAGTACTTC.

This clone was detected a few times. J is TRBJ1-2 and V is TRBV12-3 or TRBV12-4; D is unresolved. With 4 bases removed from V and 2 bases from J, the gap between germline ends came to 5 bases. CDR3 length: 12 amino acids. This CDR3 is CASSSGNYGYTF. CDR3 DNA sequence: TGTGCCAGCAGTTCCGGGAACTATGGCTACACCTTC.

The chain has TRBV15 and TRBJ2-2, with D possibly being TRBD2 (6 bases). Germline V gene data show CDR1 as LNHNV and CDR2 as YYDKDF (reference sequence). The V end was cut by 0 bases, the J end by 2 bases, with 13 bases between. This CDR3 has 17 amino acids. In nucleotides, the CDR3 is TGTGCCACCAGCAGAGATGCCCTAGCGTCCAACACCGGGGAGCTGTTTTTT. Translated, it gives CATSRDALASNTGELFF.

The V and J genes are TRBV5-4 and TRBJ1-2; 10 bases line up with TRBD1. The CDR3 runs 15 residues. The ends lost 2 bases at V and 5 bases at J; junction bases unmatched: 6. Germline V gene lookup returns CDR1 SGHNT and CDR2 YYREEE (reference sequence). CDR3 sequence: CASSFGTGERYGYTF. Written as DNA, the CDR3 is TGTGCCAGCAGCTTCGGGACAGGGGAACGTTATGGCTACACCTTC.

This chain connects TRBV29-1 to TRBJ1-1; 9 nucleotides agree with TRBD1. The CDR3 is made up of 15 amino acids. The germline V gene has CDR1 SQVTM and CDR2 ANQGSEA. J gave up 3 bases and V 4 bases, and 9 bases lay outside the gene matches. This CDR3 reads CSVVPTGGTYTEAFF. CDR3 in DNA: TGCAGCGTTGTCCCCACAGGGGGCACTTACACTGAAGCTTTCTTT.

The chain links TRBV7-8 to TRBJ2-3; 7 nucleotides line up with TRBD1. CDR3 length: 15 amino acids. CDR1 is SGHVS, CDR2 FQNEAQ, per germline. The junction had 6 bases not matched to a gene; V was cut back by 4 bases and J by 2 bases. The CDR3 DNA reads TGTGCCAGCAGCTCAGGGGGAATATACACAGATACGCAGTATTTT. Its protein product is CASSSGGIYTDTQYF.

This clone was recorded only once. The chain is built from TRBV11-1 and TRBJ1-1; D possibly corresponds to TRBD1 (5 bases). With 2 bases removed from V and 1 base from J, the gap between germline ends came to 8 bases. The CDR3 length is 14 residues. Germline values: CDR1 SGHAT, CDR2 FQDESV (reference sequence). The CDR3 DNA is TGTGCCAGCAGCTTATTCCAGGGGAACACTGAAGCTTTCTTT. It yields the protein CASSLFQGNTEAFF.

The V and J genes are TRBV12-3 or TRBV12-4 and TRBJ1-2; 8 bases fit TRBD1. The V gene end was trimmed by 6 bases and the J gene end by 4 bases; junction bases not matched to a gene: 4. The CDR3 sequence is 13 residues long. The CDR3 protein is CASSKDRAYGYTF. CDR3 sequence (DNA): TGTGCCAGCAGCAAGGACAGGGCCTATGGCTACACCTTC.

The rearrangement joins TRBV15 to TRBJ1-2; TRBD1 aligns across 8 bases. The germline V gene encodes CDR1 LNHNV and CDR2 YYDKDF (reference sequence). The V and J ends lost 0 bases and 4 bases, in that order; junction bases with no gene match: 4. The CDR3 length is 15 residues. CDR3 bases: TGTGCCACCAGCAGAGACCTACAGGGGGGCTATGGCTACACCTTC. It encodes CATSRDLQGGYGYTF.

The chain combines TRBV29-1 with TRBJ2-5; 7 nucleotides agree with TRBD2. The CDR3 is made up of 12 amino acids. Trimming cost V 4 bases and J 5 bases; bases outside gene matches: 4. The germline gives CDR1 SQVTM, CDR2 ANQGSEA. CDR3 sequence: CSVAGRGETQYF. The CDR3 DNA sequence: TGCAGCGTTGCGGGGCGGGGGGAGACCCAGTACTTC. The full variable domain, rest sourced from reference TRBV29-1 and TRBJ2-5, is SAVISQKPSRDICQRGTSLTIQCQVDSQVTMMFWYRQQPGQSLTLIATANQGSEATYESGFVIDKFPISRPNLTFSTLTVSNMSPEDSSIYLCSVAGRGETQYFGPGTRLLVL.

The rearrangement joins TRBV6-5 to TRBJ2-5, with D unresolved. Trimming cost V 6 bases and J 4 bases, with 15 bases left between them. The germline CDR1 and CDR2 sequences are MNHEY and SVGAGI. This CDR3 has 14 residues. CDR3 region: CASSVSRNPETQYF. CDR3 bases: TGTGCCAGCAGCGTCAGTCGCAATCCAGAGACCCAGTACTTC.

The chain uses TRBV6-5 and TRBJ1-2; possible D gene TRBD1, 5 bases. This CDR3 is 15 amino acids long. V was cut by 5 bases and J by 8 bases, with 21 bases left in between. CDR1 MNHEY and CDR2 SVGAGI come from the germline V gene. The CDR3 protein is CASSTGAGGAKGYTF. As DNA, the CDR3 is TGTGCCAGCAGTACCGGCGCGGGAGGGGCGAAGGGCTACACCTTC.

V usage is TRBV5-4 and J usage is TRBJ2-5; 7 positions match TRBD2. Unmatched junction bases numbered 11, after V lost 0 bases and J lost 6 bases. CDR3 length equals 16 residues. Germline-derived CDR1 and CDR2 are SGHNT and YYREEE (reference sequence). The CDR3 nucleotides are TGTGCCAGCAGCTTGGGGGTGGGAGGGCCCTCGAAGACCCAGTACTTC. Amino acids: CASSLGVGGPSKTQYF.

V is TRBV7-9 and J is TRBJ2-2, with 9 bases identical to TRBD2. V lost 5 bases to trimming and J lost 0 bases; unmatched junction nucleotides: 7. CDR3 size: 17 residues. The germline V gene encodes CDR1 SEHNR and CDR2 FQNEAQ (reference sequence). CDR3 sequence reads: CASSRNLAGANTGELFF. The CDR3 DNA is TGTGCCAGCAGCCGGAACTTAGCGGGAGCGAACACCGGGGAGCTGTTTTTT.

The J gene is TRBJ2-3, the V gene TRBV27; the match to TRBD2 covers 7 bases. The CDR3 covers 13 residues. The V gene end was trimmed by 3 bases and the J gene end by 4 bases; junction bases not matched to a gene: 1. Germline assignment: CDR1 MNHEY and CDR2 SMNVEV (reference sequence). Written as DNA, the CDR3 is TGTGCCAGCAGTTTTGGGGGGGCAGATACGCAGTATTTT. Translating gives CASSFGGADTQYF.

The chain recombines TRBV2 with TRBJ2-7, with D possibly matching TRBD2 (6 bases). CDR1 and CDR2 from the germline V gene are SNHLY and FYNNEI. The CDR3 spans 15 residues. V shed 6 bases and J shed 5 bases, with 20 bases lying between them. CDR3 protein: CASSRRAGSRDEQYV. The CDR3 bases are TGTGCCAGCAGCCGGAGGGCTGGTTCTCGTGACGAGCAGTACGTC.

The chain recombines TRBV11-3 with TRBJ2-1; 10 positions match TRBD2. The germline CDR1 and CDR2 sequences are SGHNT and YENEEA. The J segment lost 5 bases and the V segment lost 1 base, leaving 2 bases of the junction unmatched. There are 15 residues in the CDR3. CDR3 DNA: TGTGCCAGCAGCTTAGGGACTAGCGGAAACAATGAGCAGTTCTTC. It is translated as CASSLGTSGNNEQFF.

The gene calls are TRBV4-2 and TRBJ2-1, with 14 bases fitting TRBD2. CDR1 is LGHNA, CDR2 YNFKEQ, per germline. This CDR3 is 17 amino acids long. V lost 0 bases, J lost 10 bases, and 8 bases stayed unmatched. The CDR3 sequence: CASSQDGQRTSGGEQFF. The CDR3 DNA reads as TGTGCCAGCAGCCAAGATGGGCAGAGGACTAGCGGGGGGGAGCAGTTCTTC.

This clone was picked up one time. This chain uses TRBV7-2 with TRBJ2-7; TRBD2 might be the D (6 bases). From germline, CDR1 is SGHTA and CDR2 FQGNSA. V lost 3 bases and J lost 1, with 7 bases in between. This CDR3 region has 13 residues. The CDR3: CASSFGGSYEQYF. CDR3 DNA: TGTGCCAGCAGCTTTGGAGGGTCCTACGAGCAGTACTTC.

This clone was counted a single time. The chain couples TRBV19 to TRBJ1-2; 7 positions match TRBD1. The CDR3 covers 12 residues. Germline loops: CDR1 LNHDA, CDR2 SQIVND (reference sequence). After removal of 5 bases from V and 8 bases from J, the junction contained 5 bases not matched to a gene. In DNA form, the CDR3 reads TGTGCCAGTAGTGAACAGGGGTCCGGCTACACCTTC. This sequence encodes CASSEQGSGYTF. Supplemented by reference TRBV19 and TRBJ1-2, the full variable domain reads DGGITQSPKYLFRKEGQNVTLSCEQNLNHDAMYWYRQDPGQGLRLIYYSQIVNDFQKGDIAEGYSVSREKKESFPLTVTSAQKNPTAFYLCASSEQGSGYTFGSGTRLTVV.

The chain recombines TRBV20-1 with TRBJ2-4; 9 nucleotides align to TRBD1. Trimming cost V 3 bases and J 1 base; bases outside gene matches: 16. The CDR3 covers 19 residues. Germline V gene lookup returns CDR1 DFQATT and CDR2 SNEGSKA (reference sequence). CDR3 in amino acids: CSASKTGGIRGSAKNIQYF. In DNA form, the CDR3 reads TGCAGTGCTAGTAAAACAGGGGGCATCAGGGGGTCGGCCAAAAACATTCAGTACTTC.

The genes are TRBV5-1 and TRBJ2-7; a weak D match, TRBD2 (5 bases). The V gene's germline CDR1 is SGHRS and CDR2 YFSETQ. The CDR3 spans 15 residues. Trimming removed 0 bases at V and 0 bases at J, with 10 bases between. CDR3 residues: CASSLEPGSSYEQYF. The CDR3 DNA reads TGCGCCAGCAGCTTGGAACCGGGGAGCTCCTACGAGCAGTACTTC.

This clone showed up just once. This sequence joins TRBV4-1 and TRBJ2-3; D might be TRBD2 (5 bases). Between the trimmed V and J ends, which lost 3 bases and 6 bases, there was a span of 10 bases. The CDR3 sequence is 13 residues long. The germline V gene encodes CDR1 MGHRA and CDR2 YSYEKL. CDR3 bases: TGCGCCAGCAGCCAGGGGAGAATGGATACGCAGTATTTT. This codes for CASSQGRMDTQYF.

V is TRBV29-1 and J is TRBJ1-4, with D maybe TRBD1 (5 bases). The CDR3 extends over 14 amino acids. Trimming took off 2 bases at V and 8 bases at J, with 15 bases between the two ends. The germline V gene encodes CDR1 SQVTM and CDR2 ANQGSEA. The DNA for the CDR3 is TGCAGCGTTGAAATCTTAGGGGTGGGCGAAAAACTGTTTTTT. The encoded protein is CSVEILGVGEKLFF. Based on the CDR3 plus reference TRBV29-1 and TRBJ1-4, the full variable domain is SAVISQKPSRDICQRGTSLTIQCQVDSQVTMMFWYRQQPGQSLTLIATANQGSEATYESGFVIDKFPISRPNLTFSTLTVSNMSPEDSSIYLCSVEILGVGEKLFFGSGTQLSVL.

The DNA for the CDR3 is TGCAGCGTTTCCCGCACTTTCGGGGGCAATGAGCAGTTCTTC. It is translated as CSVSRTFGGNEQFF. The chain carries TRBV29-1 and TRBJ2-1; tentatively, D is TRBD2 (6 bases). This CDR3 is built from 14 residues. Germline lookup yields CDR1 SQVTM and CDR2 ANQGSEA. Trimming took off 5 bases at V and 6 bases at J, with 17 bases between the two ends.

J is TRBJ2-7 and V is TRBV3-1 (or the pseudogene TRBV3-2); 7 bases are shared with TRBD1. V shed 6 bases and J 2 bases; nucleotides not matched to a gene: 4. Germline lookup yields CDR1 LGHDT and CDR2 YNNKEL (reference sequence). The CDR3 totals 13 residues. The CDR3 spells CASSSRGTYEQYF. The CDR3 nucleotides are TGTGCCAGCAGTTCCAGGGGGACCTACGAGCAGTACTTC.

This clone was detected only once. The CDR3 DNA sequence: TGTGCTAGTGGTTTCGGTATGGAAGAGACCCAGTACTTC. Its translation: CASGFGMEETQYF. J is TRBJ2-5 and V is TRBV12-5; D not certain. The CDR3 is 13 amino acids. Looked up from germline, CDR1 is LGHNT and CDR2 is FRNRAP. V was trimmed by 3 bases and J by 3 bases, leaving 8 bases between them.

The chain uses TRBV18 and TRBJ2-7, with 7 bases matching TRBD2. Trimming removed 2 bases from V and 0 bases from J; junction bases left unmatched: 7. The germline CDR1 and CDR2 sequences are KGHSH and LQKENI. The CDR3 is 16 amino acids. CDR3 residues: CASSPYLPSGSYEQYF. DNA for the CDR3: TGTGCCAGCTCACCATATCTTCCTAGCGGCTCCTACGAGCAGTACTTC.